These 18 T cell receptor beta chains share one sample of origin, sequenced in a study of STAT5B mutations in CD4+ large granular lymphocyte leukemia. Using immunoSEQ multiplex PCR, the repertoire was profiled, and TCRdb retains in-frame clones only, with some absent. The sample includes some 30,000 clones, 65% to 85% seen only once; the top ten take 1% to 1.4%. Sequenced input: CD4+ T cells from blood buffy coats. These receptors were obtained from a human donor in good health.

This clone was detected only once. The chain joins TRBV19 to TRBJ2-7, with a possible D match to TRBD2 (6 bases). The germline CDR1 and CDR2 sequences are LNHDA and SQIVND (reference sequence). Trimming cost V 0 bases and J 3 bases, with 12 bases left between them. The CDR3 consists of 15 residues. The CDR3 DNA reads TGTGCCAGTAGTATAGATGGAGGGGCCCGCTACGAGCAGTACTTC. Amino acids: CASSIDGGARYEQYF.

The rearrangement joins TRBV5-1 to TRBJ1-5; D is perhaps TRBD1 (6 bases). Germline loops: CDR1 SGHRS, CDR2 YFSETQ. The CDR3 is 14 residues long. With 0 bases removed from V and 9 bases from J, the gap between germline ends came to 13 bases. This chain's CDR3 is CASSLESGDLPQHF. For the CDR3, the DNA is TGCGCCAGCAGCTTGGAGTCAGGGGACTTGCCCCAGCATTTT.

The CDR3 sequence is CASSQEGLEEQYV. The CDR3 coding sequence is TGTGCCAGCAGCCAAGAAGGGCTGGAGGAGCAGTACGTC. This chain uses TRBV14 with TRBJ2-7; D remains ambiguous. This CDR3 region has 13 residues. V shed 0 bases and J shed 7 bases, with 10 bases lying between them. Germline values: CDR1 SGHDN, CDR2 FVKESK.

The rearrangement uses TRBV27 and TRBJ2-1; TRBD2 matches at 8 bases. J gave up 7 bases and V 7 bases, and 6 bases lay outside the gene matches. The CDR3 extends over 13 amino acids. Looked up from germline, CDR1 is MNHEY and CDR2 is SMNVEV (reference sequence). The DNA of the CDR3 is TGTGCCAGCAAACCGGGACTAGTGAATGAGCAGTTCTTC. Translated, it gives CASKPGLVNEQFF.

DNA of the CDR3: TGTGCCAGCCGCACCTCGCGGGAGGGGGGAGGCTACACCTTC. The encoded protein is CASRTSREGGGYTF. The chain has TRBV11-2 and TRBJ1-2; a weak D match, TRBD1 (6 bases). The CDR3 extends over 14 amino acids. V lost 8 bases and J lost 8, with 21 bases in between. Germline assignment: CDR1 SGHAT and CDR2 FQNNGV.

The rearrangement uses TRBV4-1 and TRBJ1-5; no definite D call. The CDR3 is made up of 15 amino acids. CDR1 and CDR2 from the germline V gene are MGHRA and YSYEKL. The V end lost 4 bases, the J end lost 1 base, and 11 bases lay between the germline ends. CDR3 amino acids: CASSPESISNQPQHF. CDR3 DNA: TGCGCCAGCAGCCCGGAATCCATAAGCAATCAGCCCCAGCATTTT.

The chain carries TRBV7-2 and TRBJ2-5; D may be TRBD1 (6 bases). V lost 5 bases and J lost 2, with 12 bases in between. The CDR3 covers 14 residues. Germline assignment: CDR1 SGHTA and CDR2 FQGNSA. The CDR3 nucleotides are TGTGCCAGCAGCCTACCGGGACAACAAGAGACCCAGTACTTC. As protein: CASSLPGQQETQYF.

The chain carries TRBV18 and TRBJ1-3, with D tentatively TRBD1 (6 bases). Looked up from germline, CDR1 is KGHSH and CDR2 is LQKENI. Deletions cut 5 bases from V and 0 bases from J, with 17 bases between. CDR3 length: 17 residues. CDR3 in amino acids: CASSVTPQGSSGNTIYF. Here the CDR3 DNA reads TGTGCCAGCTCAGTTACCCCACAGGGTTCCTCTGGAAACACCATATATTTT.

The V gene is TRBV15, the J gene TRBJ1-6; TRBD1 aligns across 10 bases. CDR3 size: 18 residues. J was trimmed by 7 bases and V by 3 bases; bases with no gene match: 12. Germline values: CDR1 LNHNV, CDR2 YYDKDF (reference sequence). In DNA form, the CDR3 reads TGTGCCACCAGCAGTCTTCCGGGGACAGGGGCTCCCAATTCACCCCTCCACTTT. Translated: CATSSLPGTGAPNSPLHF.

In DNA form, the CDR3 reads TGTGCCAGCGGGACAGCCAATGAGCAGTTCTTC. Its protein is CASGTANEQFF. The rearrangement uses TRBV19 and TRBJ2-1, with 7 bases matching TRBD1. Germline CDR1 LNHDA, CDR2 SQIVND (reference sequence). The V segment lost 9 bases and the J segment 6 bases; nucleotides outside the gene matches: 2. This CDR3 comprises 11 residues.

The V gene is TRBV6-5, the J gene TRBJ1-6; no reliable D call. Per germline, CDR1 MNHEY and CDR2 SVGAGI. CDR3 size: 14 residues. V lost 7 bases and J 7 bases, leaving 14 bases between the germline ends. The CDR3 bases are TGTGCCAGCACCCCCGGGAGCGGGAATTCACCCCTCCACTTT. Translated, it gives CASTPGSGNSPLHF.

The rearrangement uses TRBV20-1 and TRBJ2-7, with D perhaps TRBD1 (5 bases). CDR1 and CDR2 from the germline V gene are DFQATT and SNEGSKA (reference sequence). The CDR3 runs to 11 residues. V lost 6 bases to trimming and J lost 3 bases, with 9 bases between them. The CDR3 nucleotides are TGCAGTGCGGGGCTCGACTACGAGCAGTACTTC. The encoded protein is CSAGLDYEQYF.

The CDR3 DNA follows: TGTGCCAGCAGTAAGGGACTCGCTACTAACTATGGCTACACCTTC. Translated: CASSKGLATNYGYTF. The V call is TRBV6-5, the J call TRBJ1-2; weak D call: TRBD1 (5 bases). The V end lost 5 bases, the J end lost 0 bases, and 13 bases lay between the germline ends. There are 15 residues in the CDR3. CDR1 MNHEY and CDR2 SVGAGI come from the germline V gene.

The chain uses TRBV30 and TRBJ1-3; D is ambiguous. CDR1 and CDR2 (germline): GTSNPN, SVGIG (reference sequence). The CDR3 contains 16 residues. The V end lost 3 bases, the J end lost 6 bases, and 21 bases lay between the germline ends. CDR3 sequence: CAWSILGSSLANTIYF. The CDR3 DNA reads as TGTGCCTGGAGCATCCTGGGATCTTCTCTGGCAAACACCATATATTTT.

This clone was recorded a few times. This chain connects TRBV5-6 to TRBJ2-7; no firm D call. The CDR3 length is 13 residues. Per the germline V gene, CDR1 is SGHDT and CDR2 is YYEEEE. V lost 3 bases and J 3 bases, leaving 10 bases between the germline ends. The CDR3 bases are TGTGCCAGCAGCTCTCGCTGGAACTACGAGCAGTACGTC. It is translated as CASSSRWNYEQYV.

The V gene is TRBV28, the J gene TRBJ1-2, with a possible D match to TRBD1 (6 bases). The germline V gene has CDR1 MDHEN and CDR2 SYDVKM. This CDR3 region has 13 residues. Trimming took 9 bases from V and 4 from J, leaving 15 bases between them. The CDR3 DNA follows: TGTGCCAGTGTTGGGGGCCTCGCCTATGGCTACACCTTC. Amino acid sequence: CASVGGLAYGYTF.

This chain links TRBV2 with TRBJ2-7, with D tentatively TRBD2 (6 bases). The germline V gene has CDR1 SNHLY and CDR2 FYNNEI. Trimming shortened V by 2 bases and J by 1 base, and 15 bases separated the two germline ends. The CDR3 is 16 amino acids. The CDR3 spells CASSEPPGGNSYEQYF. CDR3 DNA: TGTGCCAGCAGTGAACCCCCCGGCGGGAATTCCTACGAGCAGTACTTC.

The V call is TRBV7-2, the J call TRBJ1-5; weak D call: TRBD1 (6 bases). Germline V gives CDR1 SGHTA, CDR2 FQGNSA. The CDR3 runs 14 residues. V lost 5 bases to trimming and J lost 5 bases, with 13 bases between them. The CDR3 DNA reads TGTGCCAGCAGCGACAGGTTCGCTTATCAGCCCCAGCATTTT. The encoded protein is CASSDRFAYQPQHF.